This T cell receptor beta chain was sequenced in a study of blood T cell repertoires in COVID-19. In the original processing: Estimated nucleated cell counts came from reference gene primer amplification. Method: immunoSEQ multiplex PCR; TCRdb's copy keeps in-frame clones and lacks some. That table supplies the V and J calls and clone size; D and trimming were determined from the DNA. The sample lists 300,000 to 450,000 clones; around 87% were seen once. Germline V lookup: CDR1 GTSNPN, CDR2 SVGIG (reference sequence). The V end was cut by 2 bases, the J end by 11 bases, with 12 bases between. CDR3 length: 12 amino acids. Adults between about 18 and 95 years of age took part from 24 US areas. What the recovered Cohort 3 donors had was two negative PCRs, clearance, or symptom resolution.

Specimen: PBMCs or T cells enriched from blood (not recorded which). This clonotype originated in a man aged 25 to 40 who had recovered from COVID-19. V is TRBV30 and J is TRBJ1-4; D is undetermined. This CDR3 is CAWSLRETKLFF. DNA of the CDR3: TGTGCCTGGAGTCTACGGGAGACGAAACTGTTTTTT.